This note documents a single TCR beta chain sequence. The antigen is not known. TCRdb's copy holds only in-frame clones and misses some; the assay was immunoSEQ multiplex PCR. This sample has approximately 60,000 clones, with about 90% found just once. This sample was taken from a study of OX40 agonist ivuxolimab in advanced cancers. Study background: Dose-escalation subjects each had hepatocellular carcinoma, melanoma, renal cell or head and neck cancer.

General study findings and limits: In the 0.1 to 3.0 mg/kg range, CD4+ and CD8+ blood T cells had expanded clonally by week 6. CD8+ T cells were the subset that, on average, had more expanded clones than CD4+. Not determined was the antigen specificity of the expanded peripheral T cells.

This TCR came from an adult with an advanced solid tumor such as melanoma, head and neck, liver or kidney cancer. The source was CD4+ or CD8+ T cells sorted from blood, collected in a trial of the OX40 agonist ivuxolimab.

The CDR3 protein is CSEQSSGADTQYF. The CDR3 DNA reads TGCAGCGAACAATCGAGCGGAGCAGATACGCAGTATTTT. The J gene is TRBJ2-3, the V gene TRBV29-1; a weak D match, TRBD2 (5 bases). The CDR3 loop spans 13 amino acids. Germline-derived CDR1 and CDR2 are SQVTM and ANQGSEA. V was shortened by 7 bases and J by 4 bases, with 15 bases between the two germline ends.